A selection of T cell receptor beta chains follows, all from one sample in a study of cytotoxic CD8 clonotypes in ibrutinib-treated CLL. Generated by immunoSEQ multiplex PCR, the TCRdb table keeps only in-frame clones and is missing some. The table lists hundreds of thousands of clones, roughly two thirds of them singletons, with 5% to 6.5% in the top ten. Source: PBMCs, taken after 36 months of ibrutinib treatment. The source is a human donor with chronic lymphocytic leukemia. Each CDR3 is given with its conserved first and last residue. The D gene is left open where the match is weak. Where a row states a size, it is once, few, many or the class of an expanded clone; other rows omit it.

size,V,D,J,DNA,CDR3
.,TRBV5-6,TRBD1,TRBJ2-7,TGTGCCAGCAGCTTGGGGGACAGTAACGAGCAGTACTTC,CASSLGDSNEQYF
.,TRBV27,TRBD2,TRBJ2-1,TGTGCCAGCCTAACCTTAGCGGGAGGGCCGTCCAATGAGCAGTTCTTC,CASLTLAGGPSNEQFF
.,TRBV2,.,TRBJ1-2,TGTGCCAGCGACACGGGAGGTGACTATGGCTACACCTTC,CASDTGGDYGYTF
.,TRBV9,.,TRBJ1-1,TGTGCCAGCAGCGTAGATCCACTGTGGACTGAAGCTTTCTTT,CASSVDPLWTEAFF
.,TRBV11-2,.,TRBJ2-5,TGTGCCAGCAGCTTAGAGCAAAGGCGGCAAGAGACCCAGTACTTC,CASSLEQRRQETQYF
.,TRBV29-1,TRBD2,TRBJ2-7,TGCAGCGTCCGACTAGCGGGGTTCAGGGTCCACGAGCAGTACTTC,CSVRLAGFRVHEQYF
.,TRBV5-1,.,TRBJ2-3,TGCGCCACCACCGGGGCGGGTCAACGGACAGATACGCAGTATTTT,CATTGAGQRTDTQYF
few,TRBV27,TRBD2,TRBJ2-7,TGTGCCAGCAGTTTCTCTAGCGGGACCCCCACCGAGCAGTACTTC,CASSFSSGTPTEQYF
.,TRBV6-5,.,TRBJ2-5,TGTGCCAGCAGTTACCCAGGGCTAGAGACCCAGTACTTC,CASSYPGLETQYF
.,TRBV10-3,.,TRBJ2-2,TGTGCCATCAGTGATTCCGGTCCCGGGGAGCTGTTTTTT,CAISDSGPGELFF
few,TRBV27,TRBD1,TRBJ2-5,TGTGCCAGCAGTTTGGCGCAGGGGGCTAGGGAGACCCAGTACTTC,CASSLAQGARETQYF
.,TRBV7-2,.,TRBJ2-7,TGTGCCAGCAGCTTATGGCAGCTTTCCTACGAGCAGTACTTC,CASSLWQLSYEQYF
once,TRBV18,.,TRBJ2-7,TGTGCCAGCTCACAGGACCGGGCGGATCCCTACGAGCAGTACTTC,CASSQDRADPYEQYF
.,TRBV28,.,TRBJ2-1,TGTGCCAGCAGCCCCCAAGGTTACAATGAGCAGTTCTTC,CASSPQGYNEQFF
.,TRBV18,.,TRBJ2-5,TGTGCCAGCTCACCAGGGGAGACCCAGTACTTC,CASSPGETQYF
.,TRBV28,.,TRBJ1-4,TGTGCCAGCTGGGATGTGGGGGGACCAACTAATGAAAAACTGTTTTTT,CASWDVGGPTNEKLFF
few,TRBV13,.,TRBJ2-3,TGTGCCAGCAGCTCCACCCTAGGGGGCCGGAGGGGGACGCAGTATTTT,CASSSTLGGRRGTQYF
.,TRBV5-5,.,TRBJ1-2,TGTGCCAGCAGCGTACAGGGCTCCTATGGCTACACCTTC,CASSVQGSYGYTF
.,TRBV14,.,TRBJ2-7,TGTGCCAGCAGCCAAGGAGATTACGGTCTTATGTACGAGCAGTACTTC,CASSQGDYGLMYEQYF
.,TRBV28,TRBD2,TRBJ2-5,TGTGCCAGCAGTTCACAATCAGGACTAGCGGGATTGGTCAAAGAGACCCAGTACTTC,CASSSQSGLAGLVKETQYF
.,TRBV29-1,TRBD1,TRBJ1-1,TGCAGCGCAGGGACAGGGGGATATGGCACTGAAGCTTTCTTT,CSAGTGGYGTEAFF
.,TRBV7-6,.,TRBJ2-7,TGTGCCAGCAGCCCCGGACTATCTTCAGTTACAAGATCGGGCGAGCAGTACTTC,CASSPGLSSVTRSGEQYF
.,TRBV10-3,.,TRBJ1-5,TGTGCCATCAGTGAGCTAGGACCCAATCAGCCCCAGCATTTT,CAISELGPNQPQHF
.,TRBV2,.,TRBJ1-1,TGTGCCAGCGCTTGGTCAGGGTCCCCGAACACTGAAGCTTTCTTT,CASAWSGSPNTEAFF
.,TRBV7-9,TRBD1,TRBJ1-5,TGTGCCAGCAGCTTAGCGGGGACAGATAATCAGCCCCAGCATTTT,CASSLAGTDNQPQHF
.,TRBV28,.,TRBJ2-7,TGTGCCAGCAGTCCATCGACAGTTTCCTACGAGCAGTACTTC,CASSPSTVSYEQYF
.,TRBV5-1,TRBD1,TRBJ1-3,TGCGCCAGCAGCTTGGGGGACAGGGCTGGAAACACCATATATTTT,CASSLGDRAGNTIYF
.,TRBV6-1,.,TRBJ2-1,TGTGCCAGCAGTGAACTAGGTTGGGACTCTTACAATGAGCAGTTCTTC,CASSELGWDSYNEQFF
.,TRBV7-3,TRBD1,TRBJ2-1,TGTGCCAGCAGCTCATCGGGACAGTTTTACAATGAGCAGTTCTTC,CASSSSGQFYNEQFF
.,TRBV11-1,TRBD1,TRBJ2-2,TGTGCCAGCAGCCATGGACAGGGGGCTAACACCGGGGAGCTGTTTTTT,CASSHGQGANTGELFF
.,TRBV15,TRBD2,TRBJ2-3,TGTGCCACCAGCAGCTACGTAGATCCGGGCGGGAGGACCCATACGCAGTATTTT,CATSSYVDPGGRTHTQYF
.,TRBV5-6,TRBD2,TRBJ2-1,TGTGCCAGCAGCCCGGCTAGCGGGGGGGCCTCCTACAATGAGCAGTTCTTC,CASSPASGGASYNEQFF
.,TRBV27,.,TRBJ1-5,TGTGCCAGCAGGTCCACCCACACAGGGTCCGCAATGGATCAGCCCCAGCATTTT,CASRSTHTGSAMDQPQHF
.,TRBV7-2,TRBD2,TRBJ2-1,TGTGCCAGCAGCGCTAGACCGGGACTAGTGTTCTCCTACAATGAGCAGTTCTTC,CASSARPGLVFSYNEQFF
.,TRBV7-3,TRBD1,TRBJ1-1,TGTGCCAGCAGCAGAAACCGGGACAGGGCGACATTAGGCACTGAAGCTTTCTTT,CASSRNRDRATLGTEAFF
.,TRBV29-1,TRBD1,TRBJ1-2,TGCAGCGTTACTCGACAGGGTGGCTATGGCTACACCTTC,CSVTRQGGYGYTF
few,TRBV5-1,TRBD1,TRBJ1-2,TGCGCCAGCAGCTCCCGGGACAGACTAAACTACACCTTC,CASSSRDRLNYTF
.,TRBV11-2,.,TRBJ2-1,TGTGCCAGCAGCTTGGGGCCTCCCAATGAGCAGTTCTTC,CASSLGPPNEQFF
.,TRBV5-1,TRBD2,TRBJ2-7,TGCGCCAGCAGCTTGGTGGGGACTAGCGTTACCTACGAGCAGTACTTC,CASSLVGTSVTYEQYF
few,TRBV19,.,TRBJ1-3,TGTGCCAGTAGCTGGAGTGACCCTGGAAACACCATATATTTT,CASSWSDPGNTIYF
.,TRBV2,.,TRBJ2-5,TGTGCCAGCTGTTGGGCTCCTCAAGAGACCCAGTACTTC,CASCWAPQETQYF
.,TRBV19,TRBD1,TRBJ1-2,TGTGCCAGCCGAAGGACAGGGGGCTATGGCTACACCTTC,CASRRTGGYGYTF
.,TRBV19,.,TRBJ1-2,TGTGCCAGTAGTTCGCCGGTCGGGTCTGGCTACACCTTC,CASSSPVGSGYTF
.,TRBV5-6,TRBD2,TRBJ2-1,TGTGCCAGCAGCTTGGGAGCGTTCGCGGGAGGGGTCAATGAGCAGTTCTTC,CASSLGAFAGGVNEQFF
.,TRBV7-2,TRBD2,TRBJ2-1,TGTGCCAGCAGCCCACTTAGCGGGAAGGACAATGAGCAGTTCTTC,CASSPLSGKDNEQFF
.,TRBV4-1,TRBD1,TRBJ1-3,TGCGCCAGCAGCCCACAGGGGGTAGGAAACACCATATATTTT,CASSPQGVGNTIYF
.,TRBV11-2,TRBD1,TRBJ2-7,TGTGCCAGCAGAACTTACAGGGGCTACGAGCAGTACTTC,CASRTYRGYEQYF
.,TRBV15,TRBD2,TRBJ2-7,TGTGCCACCAGCCTCGCCGGGACTAGAGCTCACGAGCAGTACTTC,CATSLAGTRAHEQYF
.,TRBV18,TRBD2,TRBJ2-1,TGTGCCAGCTCACCTGGGACTAGCGGGATCAATGAGCAGTTCTTC,CASSPGTSGINEQFF
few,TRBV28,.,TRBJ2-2,TGTGCCAGCAGTTTAACAGGGCTGGACACCGGGGAGCTGTTTTTT,CASSLTGLDTGELFF
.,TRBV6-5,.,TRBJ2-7,TGTGCCAGCAGTTACTCGATGTGGAGGATCTTTGGCGAGCAGTACTTC,CASSYSMWRIFGEQYF
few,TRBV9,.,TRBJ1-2,TGTGCCAGCAGTTACTTACCGGGGGGCTTCGACTATGGCTACACCTTC,CASSYLPGGFDYGYTF
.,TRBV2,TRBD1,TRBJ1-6,TGTGCCAGCAGCGTCCCGGGACAGGGTTCACCCCTCCACTTT,CASSVPGQGSPLHF
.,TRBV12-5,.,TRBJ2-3,TGTGCTAGTGCATATAGCGGAGTTAGCACAGATACGCAGTATTTT,CASAYSGVSTDTQYF
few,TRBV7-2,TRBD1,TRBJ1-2,TGTGCCAGCAGCTCAGGGGGCGCAAAGTATGGCTACACCTTC,CASSSGGAKYGYTF
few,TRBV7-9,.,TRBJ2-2,TGTGCCCAAATTGGGACGGCGACCGGGGAGCTGTTTTTT,CAQIGTATGELFF
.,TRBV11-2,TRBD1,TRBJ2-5,TGTGCCAGCAGCTTAGCTTTGGGGGGACAGGGTCTGACCCAGTACTTC,CASSLALGGQGLTQYF